This T cell receptor beta chain was recovered during a study of blood T cell repertoires in COVID-19. About the research overall: Collection of acute and convalescent COVID-19 samples took place in the United States, Italy and Spain. The cDNA or gDNA used as material had been derived from T cells, B-cell-depleted T cells, or PBMCs.

TCRdb's copy holds only in-frame clones and misses some; the assay was immunoSEQ multiplex PCR. The sample holds hundreds of thousands of clones, roughly 88% seen once. The V segment lost 5 bases and the J segment 4 bases; nucleotides outside the gene matches: 10. Germline loops: CDR1 SEHNR, CDR2 FQNEAQ (reference sequence). The CDR3 is 16 residues long. Participant ages covered roughly 18 to 89 years across approximately 25 US areas. Clinical history as reported by participants underpinned cohort assignment. The rearrangement uses TRBV7-9 and TRBJ1-5; 8 bases align to TRBD1. Sequenced input: PBMCs or T cells enriched from blood (not recorded which). This sequence was found in a woman younger than 45 who had recovered from COVID-19. The CDR3 is CASSGDRNYGNQPQHF. CDR3 DNA: TGTGCCAGCAGCGGGGACAGGAATTACGGAAATCAGCCCCAGCATTTT.